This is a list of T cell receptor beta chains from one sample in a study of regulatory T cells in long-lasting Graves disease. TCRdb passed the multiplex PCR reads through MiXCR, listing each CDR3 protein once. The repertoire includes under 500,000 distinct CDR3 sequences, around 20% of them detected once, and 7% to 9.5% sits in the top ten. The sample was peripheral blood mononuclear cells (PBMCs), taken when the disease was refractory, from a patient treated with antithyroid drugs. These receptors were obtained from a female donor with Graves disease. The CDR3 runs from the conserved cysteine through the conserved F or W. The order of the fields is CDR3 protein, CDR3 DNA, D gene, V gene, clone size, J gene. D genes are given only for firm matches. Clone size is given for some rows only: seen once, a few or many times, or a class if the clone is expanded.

CSARDPGGPSYNSPLHF | TGCAGTGCTAGAGATCCCGGGGGCCCTAGTTATAATTCACCCCTCCACTTT | . | TRBV20-1 | . | TRBJ1-6
CASSPRAGYSYEQYF | TGTGCCAGCAGTCCCCGGGCGGGGTACTCCTACGAGCAGTACTTC | . | TRBV6-1 | many | TRBJ2-7
CASISTESYEQYF | TGTGCCAGTATCTCGACGGAGTCCTACGAGCAGTACTTC | . | TRBV19 | . | TRBJ2-7
CASSLEMNTEAFF | TGTGCCAGCAGTTTGGAGATGAACACTGAAGCTTTCTTT | . | TRBV11-2 | many | TRBJ1-1
CASSEGDRLYEQYF | TGTGCCAGTAGTGAGGGGGACAGGCTCTACGAGCAGTACTTC | TRBD1 | TRBV19 | few | TRBJ2-7
CATSDLEAGITGELFF | TGTGCCACCAGTGATTTGGAGGCAGGGATCACCGGGGAGCTGTTTTTT | . | TRBV24-1 | . | TRBJ2-2
CASREHGQANTEAFF | TGTGCCAGCAGAGAGCATGGACAAGCGAACACTGAAGCTTTCTTT | . | TRBV6-4 | many | TRBJ1-1
CAWSVAGRDNEQFF | TGTGCCTGGAGTGTGGCGGGTAGGGACAATGAGCAGTTCTTC | . | TRBV30 | . | TRBJ2-1
CASSAGPGSRANVLTF | TGTGCCAGCAGTGCCGGGCCAGGTTCAAGGGCCAACGTCCTGACTTTC | . | TRBV6-2/TRBV6-3 | many | TRBJ2-6
CASSESRIAGTQYF | TGCGCCAGCAGTGAGTCTCGGATCGCCGGAACCCAGTACTTC | . | TRBV10-1 | many | TRBJ2-5
CASSGGRTTTGELFF | TGTGCCAGCAGTGGGGGCAGGACAACCACCGGGGAGCTGTTTTTT | . | TRBV6-1 | . | TRBJ2-2
CSARDGKRGTGYTF | TGCAGTGCTAGAGATGGTAAAAGGGGGACTGGCTACACCTTC | . | TRBV20-1 | few | TRBJ1-2
CASSGQGVSEAFF | TGTGCCAGCAGTGGACAGGGTGTTTCGGAAGCTTTCTTT | TRBD1 | TRBV2 | many | TRBJ1-1
CASSRTARSENYGYTF | TGTGCCAGCAGTCGGACAGCACGAAGTGAGAACTATGGCTACACCTTC | . | TRBV6-2/TRBV6-3 | many | TRBJ1-2
CAISSALGSTGELFF | TGTGCCATCAGTTCAGCTCTCGGAAGCACCGGGGAGCTGTTTTTT | . | TRBV10-3 | many | TRBJ2-2
CSVPANTGELFF | TGCAGCGTTCCGGCGAACACCGGGGAGCTGTTTTTT | . | TRBV29-1 | . | TRBJ2-2
CASSLVVSAEAFF | TGTGCCAGCAGCTTAGTCGTGTCGGCAGAAGCTTTCTTT | . | TRBV7-9 | few | TRBJ1-1
CASQGTGAQPQHF | TGTGCCAGCCAAGGGACAGGGGCTCAGCCCCAGCATTTT | TRBD1 | TRBV19 | few | TRBJ1-5
CASSLWVLYGYTF | TGTGCCAGCAGTTTATGGGTCCTCTATGGCTACACCTTC | . | TRBV28 | many | TRBJ1-2
CAWNPTGGETQYF | TGTGCCTGGAACCCGACAGGGGGAGAGACCCAGTACTTC | TRBD1 | TRBV30 | many | TRBJ2-5
CASSRKSKQETQYF | TGCGCCAGCAGCCGGAAAAGTAAACAAGAGACCCAGTACTTC | . | TRBV5-1 | few | TRBJ2-5
CASRPQREYTDTQYF | TGTGCCAGCCGCCCCCAGCGGGAGTACACAGATACGCAGTATTTT | TRBD2 | TRBV28 | few | TRBJ2-3
CASSLADRMYNEQFF | TGTGCCAGCAGTTTGGCCGACCGCATGTACAATGAGCAGTTCTTC | . | TRBV27 | . | TRBJ2-1
CASSLFGGSSYEQYF | TGTGCCAGCAGTTTATTTGGCGGGAGTTCCTACGAGCAGTACTTC | TRBD2 | TRBV12-3/TRBV12-4 | many | TRBJ2-7
CATGPSAMGSDTQYF | TGTGCCACCGGCCCCTCGGCCATGGGATCAGATACGCAGTATTTT | . | TRBV24-1 | few | TRBJ2-3
CASSQDPDRGHGNTIYF | TGCGCCAGCAGCCAAGATCCCGACAGGGGGCACGGAAACACCATATATTTT | TRBD1 | TRBV4-1 | . | TRBJ1-3
CASSQGAGSAYEQYF | TGTGCCAGCAGCCAAGGGGCAGGGAGCGCCTACGAGCAGTACTTC | . | TRBV4-2 | . | TRBJ2-7
CASNEGGVAFF | TGTGCCAGCAATGAGGGCGGCGTAGCTTTCTTT | . | TRBV2 | many | TRBJ1-1
CASSSDRTQSGNTIYF | TGTGCCAGTAGTTCCGACAGGACTCAGTCTGGAAACACCATATATTTT | . | TRBV19 | many | TRBJ1-3